This T cell receptor (beta chain) originates from a study of T cell repertoires in cytomegalovirus infection. TCRdb reanalysed the reads using MiXCR and keeps one entry per CDR3 protein. Of roughly 76,000 distinct CDR3 sequences listed, 3.7% are singletons. In its sample, this clonotype was seen a few times. Sequenced sample: PBMCs. The source of this sequence is a human donor in good health (CMV status not recorded). Some clones in this sample may be carry-over from other donors' samples.

CDR3 bases: TGTGCCAGCAGTTTATTTGCACCGGCATTCTCTGGGGCCAACGTCCTGACTTTC. Protein sequence: CASSLFAPAFSGANVLTF. The chain carries TRBV27 and TRBJ2-6, with D unresolved. The germline gives CDR1 MNHEY, CDR2 SMNVEV (reference sequence). The CDR3 spans 18 residues. V lost 1 base and J 0 bases, leaving 13 bases between the germline ends.